These T cell receptor beta chains were read from a single sample in a study of regulatory T cells in long-lasting Graves disease. One entry per CDR3 protein results from TCRdb running MiXCR on the multiplex PCR reads. The sample has about 400,000 distinct CDR3 sequences; around 16% are singletons. This specimen was peripheral blood mononuclear cells (PBMCs), taken at new diagnosis, from a patient treated with antithyroid drugs. These receptors were obtained from a female donor with Graves disease. CDR3s include the opening cysteine and the closing phenylalanine or tryptophan. The order of the fields is V gene, clone size, J gene, D gene, CDR3 DNA, CDR3 protein. D genes are given only for firm matches. Size is stated for part of the rows, as once, few or many counts, or as a class when the clone is expanded.

v_gene: TRBV30; abundance: many; j_gene: TRBJ2-2; d_gene: -; CDR3nt: TGTGCCTGGAGCCCCACAGGGACCGGGGAGCTGTTTTTT; CDR3aa: CAWSPTGTGELFF
v_gene: TRBV7-9; abundance: many; j_gene: TRBJ1-3; d_gene: -; CDR3nt: TGTGCCAGCAGCTCGAGACGAGGACTTACCACTGGAAACACCATATATTTT; CDR3aa: CASSSRRGLTTGNTIYF
v_gene: TRBV6-2/TRBV6-3; abundance: many; j_gene: TRBJ2-3; d_gene: TRBD2; CDR3nt: TGTGCCAGCAGTTTCTCCGGGACTAGCGGCGCAGATACGCAGTATTTT; CDR3aa: CASSFSGTSGADTQYF
v_gene: TRBV7-3; abundance: many; j_gene: TRBJ2-1; d_gene: -; CDR3nt: TGTGCCAGCAGTACAGGGGGGGGCTCCTACAATGAGCAGTTCTTC; CDR3aa: CASSTGGGSYNEQFF
v_gene: TRBV28; abundance: -; j_gene: TRBJ2-1; d_gene: TRBD2; CDR3nt: TGTGCCAGCAGTCGCGGGACTAGTAAAACCGGTGAGCAGTTCTTC; CDR3aa: CASSRGTSKTGEQFF
v_gene: TRBV12-3/TRBV12-4; abundance: many; j_gene: TRBJ2-1; d_gene: TRBD2; CDR3nt: TGTGCCAGCAGTTTAGAATCAAGCGGGAGGGGCTCCTACAATGAGCAGTTCTTC; CDR3aa: CASSLESSGRGSYNEQFF
v_gene: TRBV7-8; abundance: many; j_gene: TRBJ2-7; d_gene: TRBD2; CDR3nt: TGTGCCAGCAGCTGGGGGACTAGCGGGAGATTACTCGAGCAGTACTTC; CDR3aa: CASSWGTSGRLLEQYF
v_gene: TRBV5-5; abundance: many; j_gene: TRBJ1-2; d_gene: -; CDR3nt: TGTGCCAGCAGTTCGGACAGCTATGGCTACACCTTC; CDR3aa: CASSSDSYGYTF
v_gene: TRBV4-2; abundance: many; j_gene: TRBJ1-3; d_gene: TRBD1; CDR3nt: TGTGCCAGCAGCCACGAGAGGGACAGGGGCTCCCTACTCGCCATATATTTT; CDR3aa: CASSHERDRGSLLAIYF
v_gene: TRBV2; abundance: many; j_gene: TRBJ1-5; d_gene: -; CDR3nt: TGTGCCAGCACTCCAGTCCCCGTGCCAGGTTCGGGTCAGCCCCAGCATTTT; CDR3aa: CASTPVPVPGSGQPQHF
v_gene: TRBV4-1; abundance: many; j_gene: TRBJ1-5; d_gene: -; CDR3nt: TGCGCCAGCAGCCAAGAAAGCTGGGAGGCAAATCAGCCCCAGCATTTT; CDR3aa: CASSQESWEANQPQHF
v_gene: TRBV5-1; abundance: many; j_gene: TRBJ2-1; d_gene: -; CDR3nt: TGCGCCAGCAGCTTCAGGTACTCGTCCTACAATGAGCAGTTCTTC; CDR3aa: CASSFRYSSYNEQFF
v_gene: TRBV12-3/TRBV12-4; abundance: many; j_gene: TRBJ1-1; d_gene: TRBD1; CDR3nt: TGTGCCAGCAGACCTCCCGGGACAGCGAACACTGAAGCTTTCTTT; CDR3aa: CASRPPGTANTEAFF
v_gene: TRBV9; abundance: many; j_gene: TRBJ2-1; d_gene: TRBD2; CDR3nt: TGTGCCAGCAGCGTTAGGCTAGCGGAATACAATGAGCAGTTCTTC; CDR3aa: CASSVRLAEYNEQFF
v_gene: TRBV10-1; abundance: -; j_gene: TRBJ2-7; d_gene: TRBD1; CDR3nt: TGCGCCAGCATCTCCGGGACAGGAAAATACGAGCAGTACTTC; CDR3aa: CASISGTGKYEQYF
v_gene: TRBV13; abundance: many; j_gene: TRBJ1-4; d_gene: -; CDR3nt: TGTGCCAGCAGCTTAGGCCTTGGGAGAGAAAAACTGTTTTTT; CDR3aa: CASSLGLGREKLFF
v_gene: TRBV12-5; abundance: many; j_gene: TRBJ2-5; d_gene: TRBD1; CDR3nt: TGTGCTAGTGGCCTGGGACAGCAAGAGACCCAGTACTTC; CDR3aa: CASGLGQQETQYF
v_gene: TRBV9; abundance: many; j_gene: TRBJ2-2; d_gene: -; CDR3nt: TGTGCCAGCAGCGGCCACCCGGGCCGTGACACCGGGGAGCTGTTTTTT; CDR3aa: CASSGHPGRDTGELFF
v_gene: TRBV5-1; abundance: many; j_gene: TRBJ2-3; d_gene: -; CDR3nt: TGCGCCAGCAGCCCCGGGACCGGGATCCATACGCAGTATTTT; CDR3aa: CASSPGTGIHTQYF
v_gene: TRBV29-1; abundance: few; j_gene: TRBJ2-1; d_gene: TRBD1; CDR3nt: TGCAGCGTTGAGGGACAGGGCGACGCTGAGCAGTTCTTC; CDR3aa: CSVEGQGDAEQFF
v_gene: TRBV5-1; abundance: -; j_gene: TRBJ2-7; d_gene: -; CDR3nt: TGCGCCAGCAGCTTTATCACAGGGCACTACGAGCAGTACTTC; CDR3aa: CASSFITGHYEQYF
v_gene: TRBV4-1; abundance: few; j_gene: TRBJ2-7; d_gene: -; CDR3nt: TGCGCCAGCAGCCAAGTGGTTAGGGTTGACAGGCAGTACTTC; CDR3aa: CASSQVVRVDRQYF
v_gene: TRBV6-2/TRBV6-3; abundance: -; j_gene: TRBJ2-2; d_gene: -; CDR3nt: TGTGCCAGCAGTGACAGGGAGCTGTTTTTT; CDR3aa: CASSDRELFF
v_gene: TRBV9; abundance: -; j_gene: TRBJ1-5; d_gene: -; CDR3nt: TGTGCCAGCAGCCCAGGAGGAGGGGAAGGTCAGCCCCAGCATTTT; CDR3aa: CASSPGGGEGQPQHF
v_gene: TRBV9; abundance: -; j_gene: TRBJ1-6; d_gene: -; CDR3nt: TGTGCCAGCAGCGTAGGTATGGGGGATAATTCACCCCTCCACTTT; CDR3aa: CASSVGMGDNSPLHF
v_gene: TRBV24-1; abundance: many; j_gene: TRBJ2-7; d_gene: TRBD1; CDR3nt: TGTGCCACCAGCCTGGGACAGAACTCCTACGAGCAGTACTTC; CDR3aa: CATSLGQNSYEQYF
v_gene: TRBV20-1; abundance: many; j_gene: TRBJ1-4; d_gene: -; CDR3nt: TGCAGTGCTTACGTCTCGGACGGTGAAAAACTGTTTTTT; CDR3aa: CSAYVSDGEKLFF
v_gene: TRBV6-2/TRBV6-3; abundance: many; j_gene: TRBJ2-1; d_gene: -; CDR3nt: TGTGCCAGCAGTGAAATGGCAGGTAGTCACAATGAGCAGTTCTTC; CDR3aa: CASSEMAGSHNEQFF
v_gene: TRBV6-1; abundance: many; j_gene: TRBJ2-7; d_gene: TRBD1; CDR3nt: TGTGCCAGCAAAACCGGGACAGGGGGTTACGAGCAGTACTTC; CDR3aa: CASKTGTGGYEQYF
v_gene: TRBV6-4; abundance: many; j_gene: TRBJ2-3; d_gene: TRBD2; CDR3nt: TGTGCCAGCAGTGACGCGGGAGGCACAGATACGCAGTATTTT; CDR3aa: CASSDAGGTDTQYF
v_gene: TRBV20-1; abundance: many; j_gene: TRBJ2-2; d_gene: TRBD1; CDR3nt: TGCAGTGCTAGAACAGGGGGCCGTAACACCGGGGAGCTGTTTTTT; CDR3aa: CSARTGGRNTGELFF
v_gene: TRBV6-1; abundance: many; j_gene: TRBJ2-1; d_gene: -; CDR3nt: TGTGCCAGCAGTGATGAAGGGCAGTCTGGTGAGCAGTTCTTC; CDR3aa: CASSDEGQSGEQFF
v_gene: TRBV5-1; abundance: many; j_gene: TRBJ2-7; d_gene: -; CDR3nt: TGCGCCAGCAGCTTGGTGGAGTCCTACGAGCAGTACTTC; CDR3aa: CASSLVESYEQYF
v_gene: TRBV20-1; abundance: many; j_gene: TRBJ2-7; d_gene: -; CDR3nt: TGCAGTGCTCGGACGACGAGCTCCTACGAGCAGTACTTC; CDR3aa: CSARTTSSYEQYF
v_gene: TRBV12-5; abundance: few; j_gene: TRBJ2-7; d_gene: -; CDR3nt: TGTGCTAGTGGTTTGCCACTGCGCTACGAGCAGTACTTC; CDR3aa: CASGLPLRYEQYF
v_gene: TRBV20-1; abundance: many; j_gene: TRBJ2-7; d_gene: -; CDR3nt: TGCAGTGCTGCGGACAGAATCGGTTCCTACGAGCAGTACTTC; CDR3aa: CSAADRIGSYEQYF
v_gene: TRBV19; abundance: few; j_gene: TRBJ2-1; d_gene: -; CDR3nt: TGTGCCAGTAGCGACGGCAGGGAGTTTGGAAATGAGCAGTTCTTC; CDR3aa: CASSDGREFGNEQFF
v_gene: TRBV3-1; abundance: many; j_gene: TRBJ1-5; d_gene: -; CDR3nt: TGTGCCAGCAGCCGGCCGGGCAATCAGCCCCAGCATTTT; CDR3aa: CASSRPGNQPQHF
v_gene: TRBV7-8; abundance: -; j_gene: TRBJ2-3; d_gene: -; CDR3nt: TGTGCCAGCAGCCCAGTCCCAGGGGAGATGACAGATACGCAGTATTTT; CDR3aa: CASSPVPGEMTDTQYF
v_gene: TRBV19; abundance: many; j_gene: TRBJ2-7; d_gene: -; CDR3nt: TGTGCCAGTAGTTTCCGAGCCCAAACAGGGAATCGACTTTACGAGCAGTACTTC; CDR3aa: CASSFRAQTGNRLYEQYF
v_gene: TRBV7-9; abundance: -; j_gene: TRBJ1-1; d_gene: -; CDR3nt: TGTGCCAGCAGCGCAAGGTACCGAATGAACACTGAAGCTTTCTTT; CDR3aa: CASSARYRMNTEAFF
v_gene: TRBV7-6; abundance: many; j_gene: TRBJ2-7; d_gene: TRBD2; CDR3nt: TGTGCCAGCAGCGCTAGCGGGCGGATAGGAGAGCAGTACTTC; CDR3aa: CASSASGRIGEQYF
v_gene: TRBV11-2; abundance: -; j_gene: TRBJ2-7; d_gene: TRBD2; CDR3nt: TGTGCCAGCAGCCTTTTAGGACTAGCGGGAGCCTACGAGCAGTACTTC; CDR3aa: CASSLLGLAGAYEQYF
v_gene: TRBV4-2; abundance: many; j_gene: TRBJ1-2; d_gene: -; CDR3nt: TGTGCCAGCAGCCAAGCTGGACCCGGCTACACCTTC; CDR3aa: CASSQAGPGYTF
v_gene: TRBV25-1; abundance: many; j_gene: TRBJ1-2; d_gene: TRBD1; CDR3nt: TGTGCCAGCAGTGAATATGGCGACAGGGGGCAATCTGGCTACACCTTC; CDR3aa: CASSEYGDRGQSGYTF
v_gene: TRBV6-5; abundance: many; j_gene: TRBJ2-1; d_gene: TRBD2; CDR3nt: TGTGCCAGCAGTTACTCACTAGCGGGGGGGCTTAATGAGCAGTTCTTC; CDR3aa: CASSYSLAGGLNEQFF
v_gene: TRBV20-1; abundance: many; j_gene: TRBJ2-2; d_gene: TRBD2; CDR3nt: TGCAGTGCTAGGAGCGGGGTAGACACCGGGGAGCTGTTTTTT; CDR3aa: CSARSGVDTGELFF
v_gene: TRBV6-2/TRBV6-3; abundance: many; j_gene: TRBJ2-7; d_gene: TRBD1; CDR3nt: TGTGCCAGCAGTTACTCGGTGACAGGGGGCACCTACGAGCAGTACTTC; CDR3aa: CASSYSVTGGTYEQYF
v_gene: TRBV7-8; abundance: many; j_gene: TRBJ2-7; d_gene: -; CDR3nt: TGTGCCAGCAGCCCCCCAATGGGGACGGGGAGCTCCTACGAGCAGTACTTC; CDR3aa: CASSPPMGTGSSYEQYF
v_gene: TRBV6-2/TRBV6-3; abundance: few; j_gene: TRBJ2-5; d_gene: -; CDR3nt: TGTGCCAGCAGTCTTCGAGCGCTATCCGAAGAGACCCAGTACTTC; CDR3aa: CASSLRALSEETQYF
v_gene: TRBV6-2/TRBV6-3; abundance: few; j_gene: TRBJ2-3; d_gene: -; CDR3nt: TGTGCCAGCAGCTCGGGCTACTCATACACAGATACGCAGTATTTT; CDR3aa: CASSSGYSYTDTQYF
v_gene: TRBV30; abundance: few; j_gene: TRBJ2-2; d_gene: -; CDR3nt: TGTGCCTGGAGTCGGCGATGGAACACCGGGGAGCTGTTTTTT; CDR3aa: CAWSRRWNTGELFF
v_gene: TRBV28; abundance: many; j_gene: TRBJ1-1; d_gene: -; CDR3nt: TGTGCCAGCAGTTTATGGAGGGGTGGGGGGAACACTGAAGCTTTCTTT; CDR3aa: CASSLWRGGGNTEAFF
v_gene: TRBV4-1; abundance: many; j_gene: TRBJ2-1; d_gene: TRBD2; CDR3nt: TGCGCCAGCAGCCAACGACTAGCGGGAGGAGGGAATGAGCAGTTCTTC; CDR3aa: CASSQRLAGGGNEQFF
v_gene: TRBV7-3; abundance: many; j_gene: TRBJ1-1; d_gene: -; CDR3nt: TGTGCCAGCAGCTCACAAAGAGGCACTGAAGCTTTCTTT; CDR3aa: CASSSQRGTEAFF
v_gene: TRBV4-1; abundance: many; j_gene: TRBJ1-5; d_gene: -; CDR3nt: TGCGCCAGCAGCCAAGCGAATTCATGGAGCAATCAGCCCCAGCATTTT; CDR3aa: CASSQANSWSNQPQHF
v_gene: TRBV20-1; abundance: many; j_gene: TRBJ2-6; d_gene: -; CDR3nt: TGCAGTGCTAGAGACCCTCGGAGCTCTGGGGCCAACGTCCTGACTTTC; CDR3aa: CSARDPRSSGANVLTF
v_gene: TRBV30; abundance: many; j_gene: TRBJ2-2; d_gene: -; CDR3nt: TGTGCCTGTATCCGGGTTAACACCGGGGAGCTGTTTTTT; CDR3aa: CACIRVNTGELFF
v_gene: TRBV12-3/TRBV12-4; abundance: -; j_gene: TRBJ1-2; d_gene: -; CDR3nt: TGTGCCAGCGGTCCAGCAGAGGCACGAGGCTACACCTTC; CDR3aa: CASGPAEARGYTF